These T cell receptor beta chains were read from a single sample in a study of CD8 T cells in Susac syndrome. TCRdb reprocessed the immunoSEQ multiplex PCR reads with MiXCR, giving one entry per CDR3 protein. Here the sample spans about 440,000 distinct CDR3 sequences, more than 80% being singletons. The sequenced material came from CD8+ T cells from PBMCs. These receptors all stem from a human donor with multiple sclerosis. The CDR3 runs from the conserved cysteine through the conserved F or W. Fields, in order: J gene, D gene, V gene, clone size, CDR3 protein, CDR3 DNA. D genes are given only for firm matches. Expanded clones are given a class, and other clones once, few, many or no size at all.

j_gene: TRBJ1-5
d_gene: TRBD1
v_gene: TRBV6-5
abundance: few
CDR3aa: CASSYGTGASQPQHF
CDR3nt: TGTGCCAGCAGTTACGGGACAGGGGCCAGTCAGCCCCAGCATTTT

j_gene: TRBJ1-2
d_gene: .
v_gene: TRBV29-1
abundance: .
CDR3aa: CSVERGEYGYTF
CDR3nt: TGCAGCGTTGAGCGCGGAGAGTATGGCTACACCTTC

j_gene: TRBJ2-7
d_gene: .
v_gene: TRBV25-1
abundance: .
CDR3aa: CASSEYLAEQYF
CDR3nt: TGTGCCAGCAGTGAATATTTGGCCGAGCAGTACTTC

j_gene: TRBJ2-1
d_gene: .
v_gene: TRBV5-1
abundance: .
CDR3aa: CASSFPSTSGSPLDEQFF
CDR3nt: TGCGCCAGCAGCTTCCCTTCTACTTCAGGATCACCTTTGGATGAGCAGTTCTTC

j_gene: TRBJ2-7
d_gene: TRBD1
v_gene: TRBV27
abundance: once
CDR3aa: CASSLSGQGVNYEQYF
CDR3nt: TGTGCCAGCAGTTTATCGGGACAGGGGGTTAACTACGAGCAGTACTTC

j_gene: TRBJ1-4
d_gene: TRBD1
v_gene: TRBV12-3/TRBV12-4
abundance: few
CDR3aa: CASSPGGQGAEKLFF
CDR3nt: TGTGCCAGCAGTCCCGGGGGACAGGGAGCTGAAAAATTGTTTTTT

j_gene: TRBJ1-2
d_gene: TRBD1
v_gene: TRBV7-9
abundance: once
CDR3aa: CASSPTGVYYGYTF
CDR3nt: TGTGCCAGCAGCCCCACAGGGGTTTACTATGGCTACACCTTC

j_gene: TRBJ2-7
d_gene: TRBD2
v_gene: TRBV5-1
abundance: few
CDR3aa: CASSLVGLAGEGYEQYF
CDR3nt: TGCGCCAGCAGCTTGGTGGGACTAGCGGGAGAGGGCTACGAGCAGTACTTC

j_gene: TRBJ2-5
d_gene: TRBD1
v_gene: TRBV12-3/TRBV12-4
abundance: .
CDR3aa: CASNGQVDQTQYF
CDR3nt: TGTGCCAGCAATGGACAGGTTGATCAGACCCAGTACTTC

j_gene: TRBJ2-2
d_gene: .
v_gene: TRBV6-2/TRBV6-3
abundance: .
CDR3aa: CASSYNRFRGADYTGELFF
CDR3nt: TGTGCCAGCAGTTACAATCGCTTCCGCGGGGCCGACTACACCGGGGAGCTGTTTTTT

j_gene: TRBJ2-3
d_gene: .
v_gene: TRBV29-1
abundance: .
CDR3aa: CSVPTTDTQYF
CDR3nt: TGCAGCGTCCCTACGACAGATACGCAGTATTTT

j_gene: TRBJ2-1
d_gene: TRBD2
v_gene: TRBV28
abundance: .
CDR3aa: CASSSDGGSYNEQFF
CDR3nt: TGTGCCAGCAGTTCCGACGGGGGGTCCTACAATGAGCAGTTCTTC

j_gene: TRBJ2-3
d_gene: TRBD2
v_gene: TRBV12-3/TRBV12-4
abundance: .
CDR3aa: CASSLEASGRAPSYF
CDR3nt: TGTGCCAGCAGTTTAGAAGCTAGCGGGAGGGCCCCCTCGTATTTT

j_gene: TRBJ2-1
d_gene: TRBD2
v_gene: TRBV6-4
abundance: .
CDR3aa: CASMREASGSNEQFF
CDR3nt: TGTGCCAGCATGAGGGAAGCTAGCGGGTCCAATGAGCAGTTCTTC

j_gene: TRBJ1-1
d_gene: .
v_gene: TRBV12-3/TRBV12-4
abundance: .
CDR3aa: CASSPSMVVFWEAFF
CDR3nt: TGTGCCAGCAGTCCCAGCATGGTAGTGTTCTGGGAAGCTTTCTTT

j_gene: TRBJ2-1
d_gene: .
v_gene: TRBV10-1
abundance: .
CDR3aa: CASSESFMTPKYNEQFF
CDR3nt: TGCGCCAGCAGTGAGTCATTTATGACTCCGAAATACAATGAGCAGTTCTTC

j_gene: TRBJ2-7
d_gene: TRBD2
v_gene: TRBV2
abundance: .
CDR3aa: CASSWSEGGPSHEQYF
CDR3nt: TGTGCCAGCAGTTGGTCCGAGGGAGGGCCCAGCCACGAGCAGTACTTC

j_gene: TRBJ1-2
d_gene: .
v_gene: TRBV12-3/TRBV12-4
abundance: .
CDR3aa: CASIQDGGYTF
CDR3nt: TGTGCCAGCATTCAAGACGGAGGCTACACCTTC

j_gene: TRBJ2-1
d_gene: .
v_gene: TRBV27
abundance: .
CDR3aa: CASSLDGLFSYNEQFF
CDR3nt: TGTGCCAGCAGTTTGGATGGTTTATTCTCCTACAATGAGCAGTTCTTC

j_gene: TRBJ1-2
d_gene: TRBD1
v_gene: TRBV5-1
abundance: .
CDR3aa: CASSLETGGANYGYTF
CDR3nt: TGCGCCAGCAGCTTGGAAACAGGGGGCGCGAACTATGGCTACACCTTC

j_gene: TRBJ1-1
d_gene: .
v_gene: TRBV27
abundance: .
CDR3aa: CASSLLGGEAFF
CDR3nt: TGTGCCAGCAGTTTATTGGGGGGGGAAGCTTTCTTT

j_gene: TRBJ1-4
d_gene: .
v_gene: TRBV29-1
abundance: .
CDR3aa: CSGRTYEKLFF
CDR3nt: TGCAGCGGCCGGACGTATGAAAAACTGTTTTTT

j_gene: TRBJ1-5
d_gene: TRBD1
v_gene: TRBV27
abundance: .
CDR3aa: CASSFLGQGAVQPQHF
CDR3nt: TGTGCCAGCAGTTTTTTAGGACAGGGGGCTGTTCAGCCCCAGCATTTT

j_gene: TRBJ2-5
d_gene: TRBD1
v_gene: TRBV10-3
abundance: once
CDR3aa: CAISDPDRTPQETQYF
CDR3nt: TGTGCCATCAGTGACCCGGACAGGACCCCCCAAGAGACCCAGTACTTC

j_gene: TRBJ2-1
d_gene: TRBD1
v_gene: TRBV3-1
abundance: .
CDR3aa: CASSPRPGTGSFLSPNEQFF
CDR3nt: TGTGCCAGCAGTCCGAGACCCGGGACAGGGTCGTTCTTAAGCCCCAATGAGCAGTTCTTC

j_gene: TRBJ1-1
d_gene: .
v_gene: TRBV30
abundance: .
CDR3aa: CAWRVLTEAFF
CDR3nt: TGTGCCTGGAGGGTCCTGACTGAAGCTTTCTTT

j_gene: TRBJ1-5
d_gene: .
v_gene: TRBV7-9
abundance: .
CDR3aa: CASSLDREMDQPQHF
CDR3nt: TGTGCCAGCAGCTTAGACAGGGAAATGGATCAGCCCCAGCATTTT

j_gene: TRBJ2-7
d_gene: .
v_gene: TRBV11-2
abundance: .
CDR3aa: CASSLDGGPAYEQYF
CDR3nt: TGTGCCAGCAGCTTAGATGGCGGGCCCGCCTACGAGCAGTACTTC

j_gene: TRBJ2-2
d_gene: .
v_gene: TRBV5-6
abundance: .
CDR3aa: CASSRHFSGAGELFF
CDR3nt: TGTGCCAGCAGCCGGCACTTCAGCGGCGCCGGGGAGCTGTTTTTT

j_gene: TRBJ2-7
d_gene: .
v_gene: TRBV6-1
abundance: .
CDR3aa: CASLDGYEQYF
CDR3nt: TGTGCCAGTTTGGACGGTTACGAGCAGTACTTC

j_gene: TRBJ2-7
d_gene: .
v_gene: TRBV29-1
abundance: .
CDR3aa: CSVTGTETYEQYF
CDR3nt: TGCAGCGTCACCGGGACGGAGACCTACGAGCAGTACTTC

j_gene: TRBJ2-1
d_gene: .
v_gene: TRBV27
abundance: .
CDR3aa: CASSIGDSSYNEQFF
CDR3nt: TGTGCCAGCAGCATAGGGGACTCGTCCTACAATGAGCAGTTCTTC

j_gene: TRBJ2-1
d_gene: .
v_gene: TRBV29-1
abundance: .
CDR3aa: CSVEGTEYNEQFF
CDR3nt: TGCAGCGTTGAAGGGACAGAATACAATGAGCAGTTCTTC

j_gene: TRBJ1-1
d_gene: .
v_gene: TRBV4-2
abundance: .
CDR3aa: CASSQVGRNTEAFF
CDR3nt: TGTGCCAGCAGCCAAGTAGGTCGGAACACTGAAGCTTTCTTT

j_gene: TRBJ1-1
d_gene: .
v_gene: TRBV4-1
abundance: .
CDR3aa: CASSQVTGEPEAFF
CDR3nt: TGCGCCAGCAGCCAAGTTACGGGGGAACCTGAAGCTTTCTTT

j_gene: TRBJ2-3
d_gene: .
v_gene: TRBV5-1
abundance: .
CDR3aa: CASSSTPTDTQYF
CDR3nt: TGCGCCAGCAGCTCGACCCCCACAGATACGCAGTATTTT

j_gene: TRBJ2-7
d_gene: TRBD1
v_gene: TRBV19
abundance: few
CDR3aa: CASSHGQGAYEQYF
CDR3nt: TGTGCCTCATCCCACGGACAGGGGGCCTACGAGCAGTACTTC

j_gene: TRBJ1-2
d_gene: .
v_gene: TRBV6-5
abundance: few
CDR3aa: CASSYSGDGYGYTF
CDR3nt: TGTGCCAGCAGTTACTCGGGGGACGGCTATGGCTACACCTTC

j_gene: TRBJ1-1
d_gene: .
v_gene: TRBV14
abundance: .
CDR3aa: CASSQVRGANTEAFF
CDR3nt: TGTGCCAGCAGCCAAGTTAGGGGGGCGAACACTGAAGCTTTCTTT

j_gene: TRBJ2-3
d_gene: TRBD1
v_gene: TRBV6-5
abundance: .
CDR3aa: CATSLTGVLTDTQYF
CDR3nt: TGTGCCACAAGCCTGACAGGGGTACTTACAGATACGCAGTATTTT